The 2 T cell receptor beta chains in this list originate from one sample, sequenced in a study of Ad26.COV2.S vaccination and SARS-CoV-2 variants. Only in-frame clones appear in the TCRdb table, and some are missing; sequencing was by immunoSEQ multiplex PCR. The table lists about 6,800 clones, roughly 84% of them singletons, with roughly 30% in the top ten. This sample comprised peripheral blood, obtained after recovery from COVID-19. Every receptor here comes from a human donor who had recovered from COVID-19.

J is TRBJ2-3 and V is TRBV5-6; 16 bases align to TRBD2. This CDR3 contains 17 residues. After removal of 4 bases from V and 7 bases from J, the junction contained 9 bases not matched to a gene. Germline values: CDR1 SGHDT, CDR2 YYEEEE. DNA of the CDR3: TGTGCCAGCAGCGCGAAGGGACTAGCGGGGGGGCGGAATACGCAGTATTTT. As protein: CASSAKGLAGGRNTQYF.

The chain carries TRBV6-5 and TRBJ1-5; a weak D match, TRBD1 (5 bases). This CDR3 is built from 16 residues. V was clipped by 2 bases and J by 7 bases, with 18 bases between them. The germline CDR1 and CDR2 sequences are MNHEY and SVGAGI. The CDR3 is CASSYEGQSWVQPQHF. The CDR3, as DNA: TGTGCCAGCAGTTACGAGGGGCAGTCTTGGGTCCAGCCCCAGCATTTT.